The 20 T cell receptor beta chains presented below share a single source sample, sequenced in a study of blood T cell repertoires in COVID-19. Sequencing was performed with immunoSEQ multiplex PCR; in TCRdb, only in-frame clones are kept and a portion is missing. The data hold roughly 23,000 clones, with about 90% observed a single time. Sequenced input: peripheral blood. These receptors were collected from a man in his 70s with acute or convalescent COVID-19.

V and J are TRBV4-1 and TRBJ1-3; D remains unclear. There are 14 residues in the CDR3. Germline values: CDR1 MGHRA, CDR2 YSYEKL. Trimming pared 4 bases from V and 3 bases from J, leaving 10 bases between. The CDR3 region has the DNA TGCGCCAGCAGCCCCCAGGCCATTGGAAACACCATATATTTT. Translated: CASSPQAIGNTIYF.

The V and J genes are TRBV2 and TRBJ2-5, with 10 nucleotides matching TRBD2. The CDR3 spans 16 residues. Germline CDR1 SNHLY, CDR2 FYNNEI. The V and J ends lost 3 bases and 5 bases, in that order; junction bases with no gene match: 9. CDR3 sequence reads: CASSDRLAGSAETQYF. The CDR3 nucleotides read TGTGCCAGCAGTGATCGACTAGCGGGTTCGGCCGAGACCCAGTACTTC.

The J gene is TRBJ2-7, the V gene TRBV7-9; TRBD1 aligns across 9 bases. The CDR3 is made up of 14 amino acids. V shed 1 base, J shed 2 bases, and the junction held 0 bases outside the gene matches. Germline-derived CDR1 and CDR2 are SEHNR and FQNEAQ (reference sequence). The CDR3 region is CASSLGTGAYEQYF. The CDR3 DNA sequence: TGTGCCAGCAGCTTAGGGACAGGGGCCTACGAGCAGTACTTC.

This chain joins TRBV10-3 and TRBJ2-3; TRBD2 matches 10 bases. CDR3 length: 15 residues. After removal of 4 bases from V and 5 bases from J, the junction contained 6 bases not matched to a gene. CDR1 ENHRY and CDR2 SYGVKD come from the germline V gene. The CDR3 loop reads CAISGSLAGEDTQYF. The CDR3 DNA sequence: TGTGCCATCAGTGGAAGCCTAGCGGGAGAAGATACGCAGTATTTT.

This sequence joins TRBV5-1 and TRBJ2-7, with 7 nucleotides matching TRBD1. Germline CDR1 is SGHRS and CDR2 is YFSETQ. V lost 4 bases and J lost 2; bases outside the gene matches: 9. The CDR3 length is 15 residues. CDR3 in amino acids: CASSRPGQRAYEQYF. CDR3 DNA sequence: TGCGCCAGCAGCAGACCGGGACAGAGAGCCTACGAGCAGTACTTC.

The genes are TRBV11-2 and TRBJ2-1; TRBD1 matches at 10 bases. This CDR3 is 16 amino acids long. The germline V gene encodes CDR1 SGHAT and CDR2 FQNNGV. The trim removed 0 bases at V and 8 bases at J, leaving 7 bases unmatched. In DNA form, the CDR3 reads TGTGCCAGCAGCTTAGATATGACAGGGGGCCTCGATGAGCAGTTCTTC. This sequence encodes CASSLDMTGGLDEQFF.

The chain combines TRBV7-6 with TRBJ2-2, with 7 positions matching TRBD1. This CDR3 region has 15 residues. With V trimmed by 6 bases and J by 1 base, 5 bases remained unmatched. Germline V gene sequence: CDR1 SGHVS, CDR2 FNYEAQ. CDR3: CASSHAGGNTGELFF. CDR3 bases: TGTGCCAGCAGTCACGCAGGGGGGAACACCGGGGAGCTGTTTTTT. Looking up the rest from reference TRBV7-6 and TRBJ2-2 gives the full variable domain: GAGVSQSPRYKVTKRGQDVALRCDPISGHVSLYWYRQALGQGPEFLTYFNYEAQQDKSGLPNDRFSAERPEGSISTLTIQRTEQRDSAMYRCASSHAGGNTGELFFGEGSRLTVL.

The CDR3 loop reads CASSSMRDPAYKNEAFF. The CDR3 DNA sequence: TGTGCCAGCAGTTCAATGCGGGACCCTGCTTACAAGAATGAAGCTTTCTTT. This chain connects TRBV28 to TRBJ1-1; D might be TRBD1 (5 bases). Germline V gives CDR1 MDHEN, CDR2 SYDVKM. The V gene lost 4 bases and the J gene lost 7 bases, with 25 bases spanning the gap. This CDR3 has 17 amino acids.

The chain links TRBV11-2 to TRBJ1-2; D is uncertain. This CDR3 is 13 amino acids long. Trimming pared 2 bases from V and 2 bases from J, leaving 6 bases between. CDR1 is SGHAT, CDR2 FQNNGV, per germline. The CDR3 bases are TGTGCCAGCAGCTTACGGGGAAACTATGGCTACACCTTC. Its protein is CASSLRGNYGYTF. Variable domain in full (rest from reference TRBV11-2 and TRBJ1-2): EAGVAQSPRYKIIEKRQSVAFWCNPISGHATLYWYQQILGQGPKLLIQFQNNGVVDDSQLPKDRFSAERLKGVDSTLKIQPAKLEDSAVYLCASSLRGNYGYTFGSGTRLTVV.

As DNA, the CDR3 is TGTGCCAGCAGCCAAAAGACTAGCCTCCCGCTGAGTGGGGCCAACGTCCTGACTTTC. Its protein product is CASSQKTSLPLSGANVLTF. The genes are TRBV28 and TRBJ2-6; TRBD2 aligns across 7 bases. Germline CDR1 reads MDHEN; CDR2 reads SYDVKM. The CDR3 has 19 residues. V gave up 6 bases and J gave up 3 bases; unmatched junction bases: 17.

This chain's CDR3 is CASSLDAGTLSYEQYF. CDR3 DNA: TGTGCCAGCAGCTTAGATGCCGGGACACTATCCTACGAGCAGTACTTC. The J gene is TRBJ2-7, the V gene TRBV11-2, with TRBD1 as a possible D gene (6 bases). V lost 0 bases and J 1 base, leaving 13 bases between the germline ends. Germline CDR1 SGHAT, CDR2 FQNNGV. The CDR3 spans 16 residues.

DNA of the CDR3: TGTGCCAGCTTAGCGACCGACACCGGGGAGCTGTTTTTT. This encodes CASLATDTGELFF. The V call is TRBV2, the J call TRBJ2-2; maybe TRBD2 (5 bases). The CDR3 is 13 amino acids. Deletions cut 8 bases from V and 3 bases from J, with 10 bases between. Germline V lookup: CDR1 SNHLY, CDR2 FYNNEI. Drawing the rest from reference TRBV2 and TRBJ2-2, the complete variable domain is EPEVTQTPSHQVTQMGQEVILRCVPISNHLYFYWYRQILGQKVEFLVSFYNNEISEKSEIFDDQFSVERPDGSNFTLKIRSTKLEDSAMYFCASLATDTGELFFGEGSRLTVL.

The CDR3 reads CATGQGNTGELFF. The CDR3 nucleotides are TGTGCCACGGGACAGGGGAACACCGGGGAGCTGTTTTTT. The chain employs TRBV24-1 and TRBJ2-2; 9 positions agree with TRBD1. The CDR3 loop spans 13 amino acids. V lost 10 bases to trimming and J lost 1 base; unmatched junction nucleotides: 0. Germline V lookup: CDR1 KGHDR, CDR2 SFDVKD.

This clone was recorded only once. This chain connects TRBV29-1 to TRBJ2-1; 13 bases line up with TRBD2. This CDR3 contains 14 residues. CDR1 and CDR2 from the germline V gene are SQVTM and ANQGSEA. V was clipped by 7 bases and J by 4 bases; unmatched bases: 4. The CDR3 here is CSALGLAGYNEQFF. CDR3 nucleotide sequence: TGCAGCGCGTTGGGACTAGCGGGGTACAATGAGCAGTTCTTC.

The chain uses TRBV18 and TRBJ2-1; 7 bases align to TRBD1. Germline V gene data show CDR1 as KGHSH and CDR2 as LQKENI. The CDR3 spans 14 residues. The junction had 5 bases not matched to a gene; V was cut back by 3 bases and J by 6 bases. This CDR3 is CASSPGTEFNEQFF. The DNA for the CDR3 is TGTGCCAGCTCACCCGGGACAGAGTTCAATGAGCAGTTCTTC.

The V call is TRBV5-1, the J call TRBJ2-1; D remains unclear. Trimming cost V 1 base and J 2 bases, with 4 bases left between them. This CDR3 has 13 amino acids. Germline V CDR1 and CDR2: SGHRS, YFSETQ. CDR3 amino acids: CASSLLAYNEQFF. The CDR3, as DNA: TGCGCCAGCAGCTTGTTAGCCTACAATGAGCAGTTCTTC.

The chain has TRBV5-1 and TRBJ1-1; 8 positions agree with TRBD1. CDR1 is SGHRS and CDR2 is YFSETQ in the germline V gene. The trim removed 3 bases at V and 7 bases at J, leaving 14 bases unmatched. The CDR3 runs to 16 residues. CDR3 bases: TGCGCCAGCAGCTCGATAACACCTCGGACAGGGAGTGAAGCTTTCTTT. It encodes CASSSITPRTGSEAFF.

The V gene is TRBV30, the J gene TRBJ1-6; weak D call: TRBD1 (5 bases). The CDR3 totals 14 residues. CDR1 and CDR2 from the germline V gene are GTSNPN and SVGIG (reference sequence). The germline V and J ends were trimmed by 4 bases and 5 bases, with 12 bases remaining between them. The CDR3 loop is CAWNQGGDNSPLHF. For the CDR3, the DNA is TGTGCCTGGAACCAGGGTGGGGATAATTCACCCCTCCACTTT.

The chain joins TRBV28 to TRBJ2-7; D might be TRBD2 (5 bases). The V end was cut by 4 bases, the J end by 2 bases, with 15 bases between. The CDR3 covers 15 residues. Germline lookup yields CDR1 MDHEN and CDR2 SYDVKM. CDR3 in DNA: TGTGCCAGCAGTTCCCGAGGGAATTGGGCCTACGAGCAGTACTTC. As protein: CASSSRGNWAYEQYF.

This chain connects TRBV28 to TRBJ2-7, with TRBD2 matching over 9 bases. CDR3 length: 14 amino acids. Per germline, CDR1 MDHEN and CDR2 SYDVKM. With V trimmed by 7 bases and J by 1 base, 5 bases remained unmatched. The CDR3 loop is CASIKRGVSYEQYF. The DNA of the CDR3 is TGTGCCAGCATAAAGCGGGGGGTTTCCTACGAGCAGTACTTC.